The clone carrying this T cell receptor (beta chain) was recorded a few times. Generated by immunoSEQ multiplex PCR, the TCRdb table keeps only in-frame clones and is missing some. The sample includes 100,000 to 150,000 clones, around nine tenths of them seen just once. The data were obtained in a study of control samples from healthy donors and cancer patients. V was cut by 3 bases and J by 5 bases, with 10 bases left in between. The CDR3 is 13 residues long. Germline CDR1 SNHLY, CDR2 FYNNEI. This chain joins TRBV2 and TRBJ1-2; D is uncertain. The clonotype comes from a man aged 25 to 40 in good health. Sequenced sample: blood. The CDR3: CASSEAATYGYTF. CDR3 DNA: TGTGCCAGCAGTGAGGCAGCTACATATGGCTACACCTTC.